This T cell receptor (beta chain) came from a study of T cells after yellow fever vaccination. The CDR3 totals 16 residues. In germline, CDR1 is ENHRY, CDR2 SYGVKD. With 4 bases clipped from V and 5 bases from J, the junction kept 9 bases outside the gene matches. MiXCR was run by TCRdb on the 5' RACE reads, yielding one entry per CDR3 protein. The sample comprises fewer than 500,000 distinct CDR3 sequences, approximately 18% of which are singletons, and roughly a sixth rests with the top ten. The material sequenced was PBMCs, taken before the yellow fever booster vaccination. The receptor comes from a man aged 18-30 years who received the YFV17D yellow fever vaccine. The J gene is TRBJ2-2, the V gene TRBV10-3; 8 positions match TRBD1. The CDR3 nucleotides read TGTGCCATCAGTGCTGGACAGGGTTGGTCGACCGGGGAGCTGTTTTTT. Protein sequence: CAISAGQGWSTGELFF.